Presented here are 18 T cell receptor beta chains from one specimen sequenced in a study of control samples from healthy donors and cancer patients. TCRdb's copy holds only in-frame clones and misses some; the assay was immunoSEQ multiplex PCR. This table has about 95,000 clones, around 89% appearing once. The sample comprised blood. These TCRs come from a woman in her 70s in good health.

The DNA for the CDR3 is TGTGCCAGCAGGGTTTACTCGGGCAGAAACACTGAAGCTTTCTTT. Its protein is CASRVYSGRNTEAFF. The V gene is TRBV27, the J gene TRBJ1-1; D remains ambiguous. Per germline, CDR1 MNHEY and CDR2 SMNVEV (reference sequence). The length of the CDR3 is 15 residues. V was cut by 6 bases and J by 2 bases, with 16 bases left in between.

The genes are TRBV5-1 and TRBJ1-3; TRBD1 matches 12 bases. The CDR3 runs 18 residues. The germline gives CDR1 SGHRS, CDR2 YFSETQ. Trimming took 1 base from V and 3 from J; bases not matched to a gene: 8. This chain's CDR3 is CASSLLAGTGGNGNTIYF. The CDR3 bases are TGCGCCAGCAGCTTGTTGGCCGGGACAGGGGGCAATGGAAACACCATATATTTT.

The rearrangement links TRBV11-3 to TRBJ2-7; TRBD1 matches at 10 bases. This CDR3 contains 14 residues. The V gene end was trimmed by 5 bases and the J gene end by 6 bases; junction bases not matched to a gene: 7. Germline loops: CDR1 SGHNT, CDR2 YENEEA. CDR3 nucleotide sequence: TGTGCCAGCAGCAGGACAGGGGGGTTGGGCGAGCAGTACTTC. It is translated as CASSRTGGLGEQYF.

The DNA of the CDR3 is TGTGCCAGCAGCCCACCCCCGACGGTATCCCAAGAGACCCAGTACTTC. Translation: CASSPPPTVSQETQYF. This chain uses TRBV27 with TRBJ2-5; no definite D call. With 6 bases removed from V and 1 base from J, the gap between germline ends came to 18 bases. CDR3 length equals 16 residues. Germline V gives CDR1 MNHEY, CDR2 SMNVEV (reference sequence).

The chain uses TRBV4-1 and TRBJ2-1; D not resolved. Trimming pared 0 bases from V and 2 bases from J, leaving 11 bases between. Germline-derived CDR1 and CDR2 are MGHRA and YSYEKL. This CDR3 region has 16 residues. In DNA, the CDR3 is TGCGCCAGCAGCCAAGAAATAAGCCCTACCTACAATGAGCAGTTCTTC. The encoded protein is CASSQEISPTYNEQFF.

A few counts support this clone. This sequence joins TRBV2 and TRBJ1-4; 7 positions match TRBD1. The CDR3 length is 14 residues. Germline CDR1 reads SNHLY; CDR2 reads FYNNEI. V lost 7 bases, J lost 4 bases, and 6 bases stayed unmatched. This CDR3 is CASTRGQYNEKLFF. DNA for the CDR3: TGTGCCAGCACCAGGGGACAGTATAATGAAAAACTGTTTTTT. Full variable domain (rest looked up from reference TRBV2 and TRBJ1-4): EPEVTQTPSHQVTQMGQEVILRCVPISNHLYFYWYRQILGQKVEFLVSFYNNEISEKSEIFDDQFSVERPDGSNFTLKIRSTKLEDSAMYFCASTRGQYNEKLFFGSGTQLSVL.

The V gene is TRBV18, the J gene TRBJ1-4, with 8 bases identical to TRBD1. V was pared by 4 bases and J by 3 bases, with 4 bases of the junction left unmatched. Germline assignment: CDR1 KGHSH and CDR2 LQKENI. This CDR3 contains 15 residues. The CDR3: CASSLDRGANEKLFF. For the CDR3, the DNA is TGTGCCAGCTCACTAGACAGGGGAGCTAATGAAAAACTGTTTTTT.

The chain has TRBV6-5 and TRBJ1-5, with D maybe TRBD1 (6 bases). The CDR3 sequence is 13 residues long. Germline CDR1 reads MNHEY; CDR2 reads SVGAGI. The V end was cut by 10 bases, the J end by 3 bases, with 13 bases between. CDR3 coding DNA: TGTGCCACCAGAGGACAGCTCAATCAGCCCCAGCATTTT. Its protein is CATRGQLNQPQHF.

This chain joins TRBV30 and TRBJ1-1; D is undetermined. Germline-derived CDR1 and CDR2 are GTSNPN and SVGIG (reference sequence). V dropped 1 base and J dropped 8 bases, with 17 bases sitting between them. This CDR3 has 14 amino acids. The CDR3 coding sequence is TGTGCCTGGAGTGAAGCGGACGGACTCCCAGAAGCTTTCTTT. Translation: CAWSEADGLPEAFF.

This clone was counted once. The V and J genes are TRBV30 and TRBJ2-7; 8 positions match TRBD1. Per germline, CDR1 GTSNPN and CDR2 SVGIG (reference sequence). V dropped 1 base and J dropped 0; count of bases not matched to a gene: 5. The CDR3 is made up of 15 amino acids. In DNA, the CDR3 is TGTGCCTGGAGTGCCTCCGGGACAGGCTCCTACGAGCAGTACTTC. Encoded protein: CAWSASGTGSYEQYF.

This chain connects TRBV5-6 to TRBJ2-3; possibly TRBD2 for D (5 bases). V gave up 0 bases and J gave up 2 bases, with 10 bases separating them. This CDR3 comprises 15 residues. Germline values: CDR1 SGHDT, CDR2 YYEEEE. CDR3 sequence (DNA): TGTGCCAGCAGCTTGGAGCGGATCTACACAGATACGCAGTATTTT. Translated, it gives CASSLERIYTDTQYF.

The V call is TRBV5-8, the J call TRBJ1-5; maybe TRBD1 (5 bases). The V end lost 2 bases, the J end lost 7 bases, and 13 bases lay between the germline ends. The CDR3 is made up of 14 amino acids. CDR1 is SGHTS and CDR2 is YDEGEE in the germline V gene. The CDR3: CASSFRDPGQPQHF. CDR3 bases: TGTGCCAGCAGCTTCCGGGACCCTGGGCAGCCCCAGCATTTT. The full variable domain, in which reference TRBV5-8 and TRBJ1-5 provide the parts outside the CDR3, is EAGVTQSPTHLIKTRGQQATLRCSPISGHTSVYWYQQALGLGLQFLLWYDEGEERNRGNFPPRFSGRQFPNYSSELNVNALELEDSALYLCASSFRDPGQPQHFGDGTRLSIL.

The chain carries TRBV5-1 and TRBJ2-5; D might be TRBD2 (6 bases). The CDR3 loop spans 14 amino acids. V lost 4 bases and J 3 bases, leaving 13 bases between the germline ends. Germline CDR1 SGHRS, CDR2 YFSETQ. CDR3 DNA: TGCGCCAGCAGCACCGGGACTTGGAAAGAGACCCAGTACTTC. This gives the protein CASSTGTWKETQYF.

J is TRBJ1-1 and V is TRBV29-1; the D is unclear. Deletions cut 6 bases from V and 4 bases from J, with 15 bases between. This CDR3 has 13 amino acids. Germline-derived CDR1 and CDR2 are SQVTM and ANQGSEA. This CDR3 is CSVVEKTGTEAFF. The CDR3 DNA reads TGCAGCGTCGTTGAGAAGACGGGCACTGAAGCTTTCTTT. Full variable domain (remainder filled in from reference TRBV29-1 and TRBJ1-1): SAVISQKPSRDICQRGTSLTIQCQVDSQVTMMFWYRQQPGQSLTLIATANQGSEATYESGFVIDKFPISRPNLTFSTLTVSNMSPEDSSIYLCSVVEKTGTEAFFGQGTRLTVV.

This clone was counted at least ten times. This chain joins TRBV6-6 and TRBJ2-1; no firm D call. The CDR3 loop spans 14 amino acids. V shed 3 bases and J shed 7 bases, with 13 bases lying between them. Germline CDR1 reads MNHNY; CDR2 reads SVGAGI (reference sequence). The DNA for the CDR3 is TGTGCCAGCAGTTATGACCTGTTTGGGAATGAGCAGTTCTTC. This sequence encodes CASSYDLFGNEQFF.

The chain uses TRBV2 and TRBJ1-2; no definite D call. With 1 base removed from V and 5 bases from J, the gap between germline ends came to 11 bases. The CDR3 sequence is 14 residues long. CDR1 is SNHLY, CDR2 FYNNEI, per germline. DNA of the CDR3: TGTGCCAGCAGTGAAGGATCTCGAGGGTATGGCTACACCTTC. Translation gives CASSEGSRGYGYTF.

The CDR3 sequence is CASSLARLLNGYTF. CDR3 bases: TGTGCCAGCAGCTTAGCGCGGTTACTGAATGGCTACACCTTC. The chain links TRBV11-2 to TRBJ1-2, with D hard to call. This CDR3 spans 14 amino acids. Trimming took off 1 base at V and 6 bases at J, with 12 bases between the two ends. The germline CDR1 and CDR2 sequences are SGHAT and FQNNGV.

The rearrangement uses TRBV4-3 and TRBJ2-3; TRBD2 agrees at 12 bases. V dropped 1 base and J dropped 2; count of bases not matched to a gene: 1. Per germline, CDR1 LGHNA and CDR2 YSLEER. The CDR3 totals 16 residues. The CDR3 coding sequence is TGCGCCAGCAGCCAAGGGACTAGCGGGATCACAGATACGCAGTATTTT. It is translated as CASSQGTSGITDTQYF.